Following are 16 T cell receptor beta chains from one sample sequenced in a study of T cell changes during pregnancy in multiple sclerosis. The table came from immunoSEQ multiplex PCR; TCRdb's copy has only in-frame clones and leaves some out. The sample lists around 29,000 clones; more than 80% were seen once. This specimen was CD4+ T cells from peripheral blood mononuclear cells, taken in the first trimester of pregnancy. The receptors originated from a female donor with multiple sclerosis, enrolled in a pregnancy study.

The chain links TRBV14 to TRBJ2-7, with 9 nucleotides matching TRBD1. After removal of 3 bases from V and 4 bases from J, the junction contained 7 bases not matched to a gene. The CDR3 covers 15 residues. Germline V gives CDR1 SGHDN, CDR2 FVKESK. This chain's CDR3 is CASSHYADRGYEQYF. CDR3 DNA: TGTGCCAGCAGCCACTATGCCGACAGGGGGTACGAGCAGTACTTC. Combining the CDR3 with reference TRBV14 and TRBJ2-7 gives the whole variable domain EAGVTQFPSHSVIEKGQTVTLRCDPISGHDNLYWYRRVMGKEIKFLLHFVKESKQDESGMPNNRFLAERTGGTYSTLKVQPAELEDSGVYFCASSHYADRGYEQYFGPGTRLTVT.

The chain is built from TRBV4-2 and TRBJ2-2, with D possibly TRBD2 on 6 matching bases. CDR1 is LGHNA, CDR2 YNFKEQ, per germline. Trimming left V 1 base short and J 4 bases short, with 10 bases between. The CDR3 sequence is 15 residues long. Here the CDR3 reads CASSQGQGGTGELFF. In DNA, the CDR3 is TGTGCCAGCAGCCAAGGGCAGGGAGGCACCGGGGAGCTGTTTTTT.

V usage is TRBV5-1 and J usage is TRBJ1-5, with TRBD1 as a possible D gene (6 bases). The germline V and J ends were trimmed by 4 bases and 2 bases, with 10 bases remaining between them. The CDR3 extends over 14 amino acids. The germline gives CDR1 SGHRS, CDR2 YFSETQ. CDR3 protein: CASSPSGGNQPQHF. The CDR3 coding sequence is TGCGCCAGCAGCCCATCAGGGGGCAATCAGCCCCAGCATTTT. Together with reference TRBV5-1 and TRBJ1-5, the CDR3 gives the full variable domain: KAGVTQTPRYLIKTRGQQVTLSCSPISGHRSVSWYQQTPGQGLQFLFEYFSETQRNKGNFPGRFSGRQFSNSRSEMNVSTLELGDSALYLCASSPSGGNQPQHFGDGTRLSIL.

This chain links TRBV5-1 with TRBJ2-7, with 9 bases lining up with TRBD1. This CDR3 has 16 residues. Germline-derived CDR1 and CDR2 are SGHRS and YFSETQ. Trimming removed 2 bases from V and 6 bases from J; junction bases left unmatched: 12. CDR3 in amino acids: CASSFGPGQGRREQYF. CDR3 DNA sequence: TGCGCCAGCAGCTTTGGACCGGGACAGGGTCGGCGCGAGCAGTACTTC.

This clone was counted once. The rearrangement joins TRBV7-2 to TRBJ2-7, with D possibly TRBD1 on 6 matching bases. Per the germline V gene, CDR1 is SGHTA and CDR2 is FQGNSA. Trimming removed 4 bases at V and 2 bases at J, with 12 bases between. CDR3 length: 14 amino acids. The CDR3 spells CASSSRAGAYEQYF. The CDR3 DNA sequence: TGTGCCAGCAGCTCCAGGGCAGGGGCCTACGAGCAGTACTTC.

The chain couples TRBV5-5 to TRBJ2-3; tentative D call: TRBD1 (6 bases). Germline V gives CDR1 SGHKS, CDR2 YYEKEE (reference sequence). The CDR3 sequence is 16 residues long. Trimming stripped 4 bases from V and 3 bases from J, with 18 bases between. The DNA for the CDR3 is TGTGCCAGCAGCCTCCTGGGGTGGGGGCGGACAGATACGCAGTATTTT. The encoded protein is CASSLLGWGRTDTQYF.

The chain carries TRBV19 and TRBJ2-2; TRBD1 is a possible D gene (6 bases). Germline CDR1 is LNHDA and CDR2 is SQIVND (reference sequence). V was clipped by 3 bases and J by 5 bases, with 13 bases between them. The CDR3 runs 15 residues. The CDR3: CASSIQGRWTGELFF. The DNA of the CDR3 is TGTGCCAGTAGTATCCAGGGGCGCTGGACCGGGGAGCTGTTTTTT. Full variable domain (rest looked up from reference TRBV19 and TRBJ2-2): DGGITQSPKYLFRKEGQNVTLSCEQNLNHDAMYWYRQDPGQGLRLIYYSQIVNDFQKGDIAEGYSVSREKKESFPLTVTSAQKNPTAFYLCASSIQGRWTGELFFGEGSRLTVL.

The chain employs TRBV27 and TRBJ2-2, with a tentative D call TRBD1 (6 bases). The length of the CDR3 is 16 residues. Germline assignment: CDR1 MNHEY and CDR2 SMNVEV (reference sequence). Deletions cut 5 bases from V and 0 bases from J, with 13 bases between. The CDR3 nucleotides are TGTGCCAGCAGTGTCTACAGGGCCTCGAACACCGGGGAGCTGTTTTTT. Its translation: CASSVYRASNTGELFF.

This chain uses TRBV5-1 with TRBJ1-1; D is possibly TRBD1 (6 bases). Per germline, CDR1 SGHRS and CDR2 YFSETQ. V shed 1 base and J shed 0 bases, with 10 bases lying between them. This CDR3 is 15 amino acids long. Here the CDR3 reads CASSLSGALNTEAFF. CDR3 nucleotide sequence: TGCGCCAGCAGCTTGTCAGGGGCCCTGAACACTGAAGCTTTCTTT.

The rearrangement links TRBV5-4 to TRBJ2-1, with 14 bases aligning to TRBD2. From germline, CDR1 is SGHNT and CDR2 YYREEE (reference sequence). Trimming took 4 bases from V and 7 from J; bases not matched to a gene: 7. The CDR3 loop spans 16 amino acids. This CDR3 is CASSPQTSGGANEQFF. The CDR3 region has the DNA TGTGCCAGCAGCCCCCAGACTAGCGGGGGGGCAAATGAGCAGTTCTTC.

The chain links TRBV6-6 to TRBJ1-1; D not certain. The CDR3 contains 15 residues. Germline lookup yields CDR1 MNHNY and CDR2 SVGAGI (reference sequence). Trimming left V 0 bases short and J 3 bases short, with 11 bases between. CDR3: CASSYSPGVDTEAFF. The CDR3 DNA is TGTGCCAGCAGTTACTCCCCCGGGGTAGACACTGAAGCTTTCTTT.

The chain carries TRBV10-1 and TRBJ1-6; D may be TRBD1 (6 bases). Germline values: CDR1 WNHNN, CDR2 SYGVQD (reference sequence). With 4 bases removed from V and 7 bases from J, the gap between germline ends came to 11 bases. The CDR3 has 14 residues. DNA of the CDR3: TGCGCCAGCAGTGGGGGACACCAGAATTCACCCCTCCACTTT. This translates into CASSGGHQNSPLHF.

This chain links TRBV4-3 with TRBJ1-1; D might be TRBD1 (6 bases). CDR1 is LGHNA, CDR2 YSLEER, per germline. V was shortened by 2 bases and J by 5 bases, with 12 bases between the two germline ends. This CDR3 comprises 14 residues. The CDR3 DNA reads as TGCGCCAGCAGCCAACCAGGGGAAGGTACTGAAGCTTTCTTT. Translated, it gives CASSQPGEGTEAFF.

J is TRBJ1-6 and V is TRBV18; D perhaps matches TRBD1 (5 bases). The length of the CDR3 is 15 residues. With 2 bases removed from V and 8 bases from J, the gap between germline ends came to 13 bases. Germline values: CDR1 KGHSH, CDR2 LQKENI. In nucleotides, the CDR3 is TGTGCCAGCTCACCAATCCAGGGCCAGGATTCACCCCTCCACTTT. This gives the protein CASSPIQGQDSPLHF.

This chain joins TRBV10-3 and TRBJ2-3; TRBD1 aligns across 7 bases. This CDR3 spans 16 amino acids. Germline-derived CDR1 and CDR2 are ENHRY and SYGVKD. The V segment lost 3 bases and the J segment 7 bases; nucleotides outside the gene matches: 13. The CDR3 protein is CAISDLTTGSINTQYF. The CDR3 region has the DNA TGTGCCATCAGTGATCTCACGACAGGGAGTATTAATACGCAGTATTTT.

V gene TRBV7-2 combines with J gene TRBJ2-7; no clear D gene. CDR3 length equals 14 residues. The V gene lost 3 bases and the J gene lost 0 bases, with 9 bases spanning the gap. Germline CDR1 reads SGHTA; CDR2 reads FQGNSA. This chain's CDR3 is CASSFYRTSYEQYF. The CDR3 DNA sequence: TGTGCCAGCAGCTTCTACCGTACCTCCTACGAGCAGTACTTC.